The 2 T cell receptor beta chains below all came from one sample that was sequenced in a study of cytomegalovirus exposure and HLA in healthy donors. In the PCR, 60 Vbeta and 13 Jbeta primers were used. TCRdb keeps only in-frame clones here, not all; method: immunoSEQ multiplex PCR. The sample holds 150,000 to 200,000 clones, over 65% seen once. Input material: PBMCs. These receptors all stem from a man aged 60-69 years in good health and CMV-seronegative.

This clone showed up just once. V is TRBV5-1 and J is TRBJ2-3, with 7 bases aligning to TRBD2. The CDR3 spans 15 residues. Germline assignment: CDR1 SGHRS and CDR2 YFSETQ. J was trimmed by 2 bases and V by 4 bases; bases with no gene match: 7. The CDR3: CASSPGSGVTDTQYF. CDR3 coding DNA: TGCGCCAGCAGCCCGGGGAGCGGGGTCACAGATACGCAGTATTTT.

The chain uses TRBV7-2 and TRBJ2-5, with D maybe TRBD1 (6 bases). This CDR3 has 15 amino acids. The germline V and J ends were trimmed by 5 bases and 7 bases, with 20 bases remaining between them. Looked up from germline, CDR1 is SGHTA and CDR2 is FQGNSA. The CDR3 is CASSESGGSRGTQYF. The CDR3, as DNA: TGTGCCAGCAGCGAAAGTGGGGGCAGCCGGGGGACCCAGTACTTC.